What follows is one TCR beta chain and its context. The CDR3 covers 16 residues. Germline V lookup: CDR1 SGHRS, CDR2 YFSETQ. V dropped 0 bases and J dropped 6; count of bases not matched to a gene: 11. This sample stems from a study of cytomegalovirus exposure and HLA in healthy donors. The PCR was carried out with 60 Vbeta primers and 13 Jbeta primers. Sequenced by immunoSEQ multiplex PCR; TCRdb stores in-frame clones only, minus some. The sample yields roughly 120,000 clones, 75% seen once. This TCR was recovered from a woman between 18 and 29 years old in good health and CMV-seronegative. The sample was PBMCs. This chain uses TRBV5-1 with TRBJ2-7; 8 bases agree with TRBD1. The CDR3 region is CASSLVGVGRGREQYF. The CDR3 DNA sequence: TGCGCCAGCAGCTTGGTCGGGGTGGGCAGGGGGCGCGAGCAGTACTTC.